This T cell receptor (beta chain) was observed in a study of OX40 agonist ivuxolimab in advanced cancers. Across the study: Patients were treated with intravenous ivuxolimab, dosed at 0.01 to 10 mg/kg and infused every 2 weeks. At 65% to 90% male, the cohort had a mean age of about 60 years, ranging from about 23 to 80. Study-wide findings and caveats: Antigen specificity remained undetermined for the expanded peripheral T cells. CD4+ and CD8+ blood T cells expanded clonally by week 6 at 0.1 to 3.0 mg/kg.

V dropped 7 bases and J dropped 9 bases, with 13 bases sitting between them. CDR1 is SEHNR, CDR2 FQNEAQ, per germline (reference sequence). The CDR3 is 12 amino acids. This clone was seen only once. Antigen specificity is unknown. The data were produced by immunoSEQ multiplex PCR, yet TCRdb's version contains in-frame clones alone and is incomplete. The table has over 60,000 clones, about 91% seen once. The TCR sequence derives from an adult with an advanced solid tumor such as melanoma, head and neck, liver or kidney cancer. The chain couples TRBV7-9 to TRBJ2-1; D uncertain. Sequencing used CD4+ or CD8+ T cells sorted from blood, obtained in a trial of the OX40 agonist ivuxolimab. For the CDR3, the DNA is TGTGCCAGCACCCTTCTTGACTTTGAGCAGTTCTTC. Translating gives CASTLLDFEQFF.